These T cell receptor beta chains were read from a single sample in a study of T cell responses to AZD1222 COVID-19 vaccine. This table comes from immunoSEQ multiplex PCR, and its TCRdb copy is limited to in-frame clones, with some not included. The sample has around 80,000 clones; 85% to 95% are singletons. The sequencing used peripheral blood, collected on day 0 of AZD1222 vaccination. The receptors originated from an adult in good health. The CDR3 runs from the conserved cysteine through the conserved F or W. The D gene is left open where the match is weak. The listing skips clone size in some rows; elsewhere it reads once, few, many or a size class.

>TRBV7-9|TRBJ2-6|.|.
TGTGCCAGCAGCATTCCGGGATCGAGCTCTGGGGCCAACGTCCTGACTTTC
CASSIPGSSSGANVLTF
>TRBV28|TRBJ2-3|.|.
TGTGCCAGCAGTCCCGGACAGACCACAGATACGCAGTATTTT
CASSPGQTTDTQYF
>TRBV27|TRBJ2-1|.|.
TGTGCCAGCAGTTTCTGGACACTGAACTACAATGAGCAGTTCTTC
CASSFWTLNYNEQFF
>TRBV7-2|TRBJ2-2|.|.
TGTGCCAGCAGCTTAGTCGGGGAGCTGTTTTTT
CASSLVGELFF
>TRBV9|TRBJ1-6|.|.
TGTGCCAGCAGCGTCCGGGAGTATAATTCACCCCTCCACTTT
CASSVREYNSPLHF
>TRBV9|TRBJ1-3|few|.
TGTGCCAGCAGCACAAGCGAAGGAAACACCATATATTTT
CASSTSEGNTIYF
>TRBV19|TRBJ2-3|.|.
TGTGCCAGTAGTATAGAACCTAGGGCAGATACGCAGTATTTT
CASSIEPRADTQYF
>TRBV19|TRBJ2-1|once|.
TGTGCCAGTAGTATCGACCAACTTGAGCAGTTCTTC
CASSIDQLEQFF
>TRBV28|TRBJ1-2|.|.
TGTGCCAGCAGGGTTGGGGGTTTGGTGAACTTCAGGGATAACTATGGCTACACCTTC
CASRVGGLVNFRDNYGYTF
>TRBV10-3|TRBJ2-5|.|TRBD1
TGTGCCATCAGTGAAGGGACAGGCCAAGAGACCCAGTACTTC
CAISEGTGQETQYF
>TRBV27|TRBJ2-6|.|.
TGTGCCAGCAGACCCGGGCACGCTGGGGCCAACGTCCTGACTTTC
CASRPGHAGANVLTF
>TRBV7-9|TRBJ1-5|.|.
TGTGCCAGCAGCTTAAATCAGCCCCAGCATTTT
CASSLNQPQHF
>TRBV27|TRBJ1-1|once|.
TGTGCCAGCAGTTTATACGGTCTTAACACTGAAGCTTTCTTT
CASSLYGLNTEAFF
>TRBV28|TRBJ2-7|.|.
TGTGCCAGCAGCCGGGCAACCCAGGACTACGAGCAGTACTTC
CASSRATQDYEQYF
>TRBV21-1|TRBJ1-4|.|.
TGTGCCAGCAGCAGGGGGACAGGGCTAATTATTGCAACTAATGAAAAACTGTTTTTT
CASSRGTGLIIATNEKLFF
>TRBV28|TRBJ2-3|.|TRBD1
TGTGCCAGCAGCACGGACAGGGGGAACCGAGATACGCAGTATTTT
CASSTDRGNRDTQYF